This T cell receptor (beta chain) is drawn from a study of shared T cell receptors in the human thymus. Sequencing used immunoSEQ multiplex PCR; TCRdb keeps in-frame clones, though not all of them. The sample lists 700,000 or so clones; over 75% were seen once. The V and J ends lost 2 bases and 4 bases, in that order; junction bases with no gene match: 5. Germline CDR1 and CDR2: SGHRS and YFSETQ. The CDR3 sequence is 17 residues long. The data were also submitted as part of a second study, on human thymus T cells. From that second work: Donation was from healthy Finnish infants who were having corrective surgery that addressed congenital heart defects. The study used thymus tissue resected during corrective heart surgery. Gene usage for V and J segments appeared biased in thymic and blood repertoires. In unrelated individuals, thymic repertoires overlapped highly, according to related research.

This chain uses TRBV5-1 with TRBJ2-1, with 14 bases matching TRBD2. Sequenced: thymocytes. This receptor was obtained from a girl younger than two with a congenital heart defect. CDR3 sequence: CASSFLGLAGVYNEQFF. The CDR3 coding sequence is TGCGCCAGCAGCTTCTTGGGACTAGCGGGGGTTTACAATGAGCAGTTCTTC. The full variable domain, its missing parts supplied by reference TRBV5-1 and TRBJ2-1, is KAGVTQTPRYLIKTRGQQVTLSCSPISGHRSVSWYQQTPGQGLQFLFEYFSETQRNKGNFPGRFSGRQFSNSRSEMNVSTLELGDSALYLCASSFLGLAGVYNEQFFGPGTRLTVL.